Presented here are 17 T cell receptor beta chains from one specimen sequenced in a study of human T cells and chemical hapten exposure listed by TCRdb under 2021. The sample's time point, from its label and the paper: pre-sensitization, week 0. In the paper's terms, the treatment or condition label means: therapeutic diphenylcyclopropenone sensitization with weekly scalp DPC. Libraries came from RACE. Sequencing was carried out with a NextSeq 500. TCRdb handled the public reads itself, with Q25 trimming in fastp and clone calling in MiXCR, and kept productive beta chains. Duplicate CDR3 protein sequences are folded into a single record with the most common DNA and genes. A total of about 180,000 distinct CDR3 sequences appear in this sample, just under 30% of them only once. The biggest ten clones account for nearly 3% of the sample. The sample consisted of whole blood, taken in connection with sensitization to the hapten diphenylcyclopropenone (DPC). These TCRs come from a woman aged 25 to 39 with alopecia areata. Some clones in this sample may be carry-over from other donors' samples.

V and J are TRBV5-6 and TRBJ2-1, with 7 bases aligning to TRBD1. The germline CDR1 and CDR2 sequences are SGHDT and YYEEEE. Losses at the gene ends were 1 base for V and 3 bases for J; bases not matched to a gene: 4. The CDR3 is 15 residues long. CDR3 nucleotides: TGTGCCAGCAGCTTGTTGGGGGACAGCTACAATGAGCAGTTCTTC. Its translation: CASSLLGDSYNEQFF.

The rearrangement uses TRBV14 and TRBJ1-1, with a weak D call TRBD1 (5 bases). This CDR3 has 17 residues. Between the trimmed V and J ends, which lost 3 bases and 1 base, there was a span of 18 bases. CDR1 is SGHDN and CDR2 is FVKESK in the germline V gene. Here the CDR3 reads CASSQGRAGLPNTEAFF. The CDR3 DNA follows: TGTGCCAGCAGCCAGGGGCGAGCGGGTCTCCCGAACACTGAAGCTTTCTTT.

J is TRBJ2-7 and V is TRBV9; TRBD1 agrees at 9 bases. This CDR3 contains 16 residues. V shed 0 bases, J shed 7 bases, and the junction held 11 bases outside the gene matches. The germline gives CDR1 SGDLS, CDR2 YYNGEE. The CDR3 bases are TGTGCCAGCAGCGTAGGGGCCGGGACAGGGCCGGAGGAGCAGTACTTC. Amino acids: CASSVGAGTGPEEQYF.

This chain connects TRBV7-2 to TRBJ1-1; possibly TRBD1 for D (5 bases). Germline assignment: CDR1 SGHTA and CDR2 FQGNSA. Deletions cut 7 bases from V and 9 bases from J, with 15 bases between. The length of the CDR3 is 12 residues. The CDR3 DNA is TGTGCCAGCACCCAACAGGCAGATAAAGCTTTCTTT. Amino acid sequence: CASTQQADKAFF.

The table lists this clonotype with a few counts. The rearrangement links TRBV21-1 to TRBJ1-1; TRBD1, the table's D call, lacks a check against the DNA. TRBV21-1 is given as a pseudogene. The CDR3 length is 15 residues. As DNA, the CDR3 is TGTGCCAGCAGCCAGGGACAGGGGGCGAACACTGAAGCTTTCTTT. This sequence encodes CASSQGQGANTEAFF.

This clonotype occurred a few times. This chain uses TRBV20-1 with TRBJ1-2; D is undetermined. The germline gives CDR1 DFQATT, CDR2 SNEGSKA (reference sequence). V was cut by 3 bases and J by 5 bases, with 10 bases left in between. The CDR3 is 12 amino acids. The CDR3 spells CSASVPIYGYTF. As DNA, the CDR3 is TGCAGTGCTAGCGTCCCAATATATGGCTACACCTTC.

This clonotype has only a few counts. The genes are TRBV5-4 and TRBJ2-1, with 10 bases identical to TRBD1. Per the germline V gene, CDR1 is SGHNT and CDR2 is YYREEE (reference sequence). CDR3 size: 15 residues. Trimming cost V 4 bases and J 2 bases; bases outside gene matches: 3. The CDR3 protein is CASSQGQGTYNEQFF. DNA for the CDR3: TGTGCCAGCAGCCAGGGACAGGGGACCTACAATGAGCAGTTCTTC.

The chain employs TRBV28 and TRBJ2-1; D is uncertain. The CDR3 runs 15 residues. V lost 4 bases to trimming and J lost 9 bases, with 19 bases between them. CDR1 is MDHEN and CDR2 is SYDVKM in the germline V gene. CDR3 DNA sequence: TGTGCCAGCAGTTCCCTAGGGCTAGATAGGAGTGAGCAGTTCTTC. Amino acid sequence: CASSSLGLDRSEQFF.

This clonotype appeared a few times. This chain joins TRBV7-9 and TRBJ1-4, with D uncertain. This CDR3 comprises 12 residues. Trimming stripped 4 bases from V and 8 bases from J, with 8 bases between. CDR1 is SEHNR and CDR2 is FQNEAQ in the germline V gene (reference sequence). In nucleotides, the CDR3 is TGTGCCAGCAGCTCGAACGACGAAAAACTGTTTTTT. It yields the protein CASSSNDEKLFF.

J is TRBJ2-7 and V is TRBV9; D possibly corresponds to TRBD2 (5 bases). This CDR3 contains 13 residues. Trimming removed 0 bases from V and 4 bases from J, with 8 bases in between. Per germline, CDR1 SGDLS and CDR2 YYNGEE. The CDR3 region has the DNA TGTGCCAGCAGCGTAGCCGAGGGATACGAGCAGTACTTC. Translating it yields CASSVAEGYEQYF.

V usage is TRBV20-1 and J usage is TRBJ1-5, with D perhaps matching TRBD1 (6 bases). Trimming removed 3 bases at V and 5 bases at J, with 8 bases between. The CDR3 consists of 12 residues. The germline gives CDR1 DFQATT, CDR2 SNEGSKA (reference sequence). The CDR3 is CSASRGDQPQHF. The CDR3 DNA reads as TGCAGTGCTAGTAGGGGGGATCAGCCCCAGCATTTT.

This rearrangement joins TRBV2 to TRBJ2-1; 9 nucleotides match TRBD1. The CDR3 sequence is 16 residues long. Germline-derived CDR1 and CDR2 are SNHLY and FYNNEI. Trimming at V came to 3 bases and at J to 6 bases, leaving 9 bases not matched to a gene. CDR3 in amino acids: CASSEHRGQGGNEQFF. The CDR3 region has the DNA TGTGCCAGCAGTGAGCACCGGGGACAGGGAGGCAATGAGCAGTTCTTC.

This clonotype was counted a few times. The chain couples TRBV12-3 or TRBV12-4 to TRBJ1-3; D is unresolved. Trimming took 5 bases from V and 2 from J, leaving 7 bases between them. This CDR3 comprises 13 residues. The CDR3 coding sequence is TGTGCCAGCAGTCCCGTAGCTGGAAACACCATATATTTT. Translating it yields CASSPVAGNTIYF.

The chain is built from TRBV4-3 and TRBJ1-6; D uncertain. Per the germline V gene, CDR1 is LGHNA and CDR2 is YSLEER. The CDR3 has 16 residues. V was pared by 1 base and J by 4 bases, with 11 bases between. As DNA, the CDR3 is TGCGCCAGCAGCCAAGCGGCCGGGAGTTATAATTCACCCCTCCACTTT. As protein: CASSQAAGSYNSPLHF.

The CDR3 nucleotides are TGTGCCAGCGAAGGGAGCTCGCGCTCACCCCTCCACTTT. This codes for CASEGSSRSPLHF. The genes are TRBV28 and TRBJ1-6, with unresolved D. The CDR3 has 13 residues. V was trimmed by 8 bases and J by 10 bases, leaving 15 bases between them. From germline, CDR1 is MDHEN and CDR2 SYDVKM.

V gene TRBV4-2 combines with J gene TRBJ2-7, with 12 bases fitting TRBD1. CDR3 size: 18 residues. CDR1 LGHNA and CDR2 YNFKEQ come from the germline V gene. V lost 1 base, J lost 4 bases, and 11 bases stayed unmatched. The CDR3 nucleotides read TGTGCCAGCAGCCAAGTTCAACCGGGACAGGGGGCTTCGTACGAGCAGTACTTC. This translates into CASSQVQPGQGASYEQYF.

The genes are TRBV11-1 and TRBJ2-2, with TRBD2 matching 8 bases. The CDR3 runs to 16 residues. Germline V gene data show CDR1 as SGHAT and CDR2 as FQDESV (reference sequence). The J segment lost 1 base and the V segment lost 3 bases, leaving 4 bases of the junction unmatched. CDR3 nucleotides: TGTGCCAGCAGCTTTGCGGGAGGCCAGAACACCGGGGAGCTGTTTTTT. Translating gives CASSFAGGQNTGELFF.